The next 29 T cell receptor beta chains were all read from a single sample in a study of blood T cell repertoires in COVID-19 (TCRdb year 2020). The method was the immunoSEQ multiplex PCR assay. TCRdb carries this immuneACCESS record with in-frame sequences only. Its versions omit some clonotypes, under half of them owing to an unresolved V gene in the studies checked, with the rest unexplained. In all, the sample holds approximately 200,000 clones, and 94% of those were seen once. The ten largest clones take up about 0.76% of the sample. Sequencing was done on a sample of peripheral blood. The receptor set was obtained from a man in his thirties or forties with COVID-19, enrolled during active disease.

This clone was seen repeatedly, ten times or more. This sample also contains other DNA sequences that code for the same CDR3. The chain links TRBV19 to TRBJ2-3, with D perhaps matching TRBD2 (6 bases). Germline V gene lookup returns CDR1 LNHDA and CDR2 SQIVND (reference sequence). This CDR3 comprises 15 residues. V was clipped by 2 bases and J by 1 base, with 10 bases between them. The CDR3 is CASSILAGRTDTQYF. CDR3 coding DNA: TGTGCCAGTAGTATACTCGCGGGGCGCACAGATACGCAGTATTTT.

This rearrangement joins TRBV5-1 to TRBJ1-3; D remains unclear. This CDR3 region has 16 residues. With 2 bases removed from V and 2 bases from J, the gap between germline ends came to 14 bases. Germline-derived CDR1 and CDR2 are SGHRS and YFSETQ. This CDR3 is CASSFGNVVAGNTIYF. The CDR3 DNA sequence: TGCGCCAGCAGCTTCGGGAATGTGGTGGCTGGAAACACCATATATTTT.

The rearrangement uses TRBV7-9 and TRBJ1-2; 7 nucleotides align to TRBD1. V lost 4 bases, J lost 4 bases, and 9 bases stayed unmatched. This CDR3 comprises 15 residues. Germline V gives CDR1 SEHNR, CDR2 FQNEAQ (reference sequence). CDR3 in DNA: TGTGCCAGCAGCTCACCACAGGGGTTTGGCTATGGCTACACCTTC. Translation: CASSSPQGFGYGYTF.

This clone was detected once. The gene calls are TRBV10-2 and TRBJ1-2; D remains ambiguous. Germline V gene sequence: CDR1 WSHSY, CDR2 SAAADI. This CDR3 is 17 amino acids long. Trimming cost V 0 bases and J 0 bases, with 14 bases left between them. CDR3 nucleotides: TGCGCCAGCAGTGAGTCCGCGGATACCATCACTAACTATGGCTACACCTTC. This translates into CASSESADTITNYGYTF.

This chain links TRBV6-4 with TRBJ2-1; D not resolved. V was cut by 0 bases and J by 9 bases, with 24 bases left in between. Germline V gene data show CDR1 as MRHNA and CDR2 as SNTAGT. The CDR3 length is 18 residues. CDR3 nucleotides: TGTGCCAGCAGTGACTCGAGTCTAGGCAACCGCCCCCTATCTGAGCAGTTCTTC. It is translated as CASSDSSLGNRPLSEQFF.

This rearrangement joins TRBV5-6 to TRBJ2-7, with D perhaps matching TRBD2 (7 bases). With 4 bases removed from V and 0 bases from J, the gap between germline ends came to 17 bases. The CDR3 runs 16 residues. The germline V gene encodes CDR1 SGHDT and CDR2 YYEEEE. In DNA form, the CDR3 reads TGTGCCAGCAGCGTAACGTTGCGGGGGCCCTCCTACGAGCAGTACTTC. It yields the protein CASSVTLRGPSYEQYF. The whole variable domain, filled in from reference TRBV5-6 and TRBJ2-7, reads DAGVTQSPTHLIKTRGQQVTLRCSPKSGHDTVSWYQQALGQGPQFIFQYYEEEERQRGNFPDRFSGHQFPNYSSELNVNALLLGDSALYLCASSVTLRGPSYEQYFGPGTRLTVT.

The rearrangement links TRBV4-1 to TRBJ1-1; D might be TRBD1 (5 bases). V lost 4 bases and J lost 3, with 15 bases in between. The CDR3 runs 15 residues. The germline V gene has CDR1 MGHRA and CDR2 YSYEKL. CDR3 region: CASSPSGQGYTEAFF. The CDR3 DNA is TGCGCCAGCAGCCCCTCCGGGCAGGGTTACACTGAAGCTTTCTTT.

V gene TRBV2 combines with J gene TRBJ1-6, with D possibly being TRBD1 (6 bases). The CDR3 covers 15 residues. The germline gives CDR1 SNHLY, CDR2 FYNNEI. Deletions cut 8 bases from V and 7 bases from J, with 18 bases between. The CDR3 here is CASRRLRQENSPLHF. CDR3 sequence (DNA): TGTGCCAGCCGTCGATTGAGACAGGAGAATTCACCCCTCCACTTT.

This clone was observed a single time. The genes are TRBV12-3 or TRBV12-4 and TRBJ2-7, with D maybe TRBD2 (5 bases). V lost 3 bases and J 3 bases, leaving 6 bases between the germline ends. CDR3 length: 12 amino acids. This CDR3 is CASSFGDYEQYF. CDR3 coding DNA: TGTGCCAGCAGTTTCGGGGACTACGAGCAGTACTTC.

The rearrangement links TRBV30 to TRBJ1-1; no clear D. The CDR3 sequence is 15 residues long. Germline lookup yields CDR1 GTSNPN and CDR2 SVGIG (reference sequence). V was cut by 3 bases and J by 0 bases, with 14 bases left in between. The CDR3 sequence is CAWSPGASMNTEAFF. DNA for the CDR3: TGTGCCTGGAGCCCTGGAGCATCCATGAACACTGAAGCTTTCTTT.

The chain employs TRBV4-2 and TRBJ2-5; 11 bases are a match to TRBD2. V shed 0 bases and J 5 bases; nucleotides not matched to a gene: 5. CDR3 length: 16 residues. Germline loops: CDR1 LGHNA, CDR2 YNFKEQ. CDR3 DNA: TGTGCCAGCAGCCAAGAGGTAGCGGGGGGGCAGGAGACCCAGTACTTC. Translated, it gives CASSQEVAGGQETQYF.

The V and J genes are TRBV27 and TRBJ2-6, with a possible D match to TRBD1 (6 bases). The CDR3 is made up of 14 amino acids. Germline V CDR1 and CDR2: MNHEY, SMNVEV (reference sequence). The V end was cut by 8 bases, the J end by 4 bases, with 12 bases between. In nucleotides, the CDR3 is TGTGCCAGCGGAACAGGGACCGGGGCCAACGTCCTGACTTTC. This codes for CASGTGTGANVLTF. The entire variable domain, with the rest obtained from reference TRBV27 and TRBJ2-6, is as follows: EAQVTQNPRYLITVTGKKLTVTCSQNMNHEYMSWYRQDPGLGLRQIYYSMNVEVTDKGDVPEGYKVSRKEKRNFPLILESPSPNQTSLYFCASGTGTGANVLTFGAGSRLTVL.

This chain uses TRBV12-5 with TRBJ1-2, with 7 bases aligning to TRBD1. CDR3 size: 14 residues. V was pared by 5 bases and J by 8 bases, with 11 bases of the junction left unmatched. Germline CDR1 LGHNT, CDR2 FRNRAP. CDR3 region: CASGRPDREAGYTF. The CDR3 DNA is TGTGCTAGTGGTCGACCCGACAGGGAGGCAGGCTACACCTTC.

The CDR3 DNA sequence: TGCAGCGTTGAGGGGCGGCAGGGGGAAACTGAAGCTTTCTTT. It yields the protein CSVEGRQGETEAFF. The chain uses TRBV29-1 and TRBJ1-1; 7 bases match TRBD1. CDR1 is SQVTM, CDR2 ANQGSEA, per germline. V was pared by 3 bases and J by 5 bases, with 9 bases of the junction left unmatched. The CDR3 consists of 14 residues.

The chain links TRBV4-1 to TRBJ2-7; no definite D call. Trimming took 1 base from V and 6 from J, leaving 10 bases between them. The CDR3 is made up of 13 amino acids. Germline V gene sequence: CDR1 MGHRA, CDR2 YSYEKL. The DNA of the CDR3 is TGCGCCAGCAGCCAAGGTCAGTTTTCCGAGCAGTACTTC. It encodes CASSQGQFSEQYF.

V gene TRBV5-1 combines with J gene TRBJ1-1; D is ambiguous. In germline, CDR1 is SGHRS, CDR2 YFSETQ. With 4 bases removed from V and 0 bases from J, the gap between germline ends came to 10 bases. The CDR3 length is 14 residues. The CDR3 region is CASSVQPMNTEAFF. The CDR3 bases are TGCGCCAGCAGCGTACAGCCTATGAACACTGAAGCTTTCTTT.

The chain joins TRBV19 to TRBJ2-3, with TRBD1 matching over 9 bases. The germline V gene has CDR1 LNHDA and CDR2 SQIVND (reference sequence). J lost 2 bases, V lost 6 bases, and 6 bases had no gene match. This CDR3 region has 15 residues. DNA for the CDR3: TGTGCCAGTAGGCCGGGACAGGGAATCACAGATACGCAGTATTTT. This codes for CASRPGQGITDTQYF.

V is TRBV3-1 (or the pseudogene TRBV3-2) and J is TRBJ1-2; TRBD1 matches 9 bases. The germline gives CDR1 LGHDT, CDR2 YNNKEL (reference sequence). The CDR3 is 15 amino acids. J lost 4 bases, V lost 6 bases, and 9 bases had no gene match. For the CDR3, the DNA is TGTGCCAGCAGGACAGGGGGTGACACCCCCTATGGCTACACCTTC. Translated: CASRTGGDTPYGYTF.

Notes on this clone: At the DNA level, this CDR3 is encoded by other sequences in the same sample as well. The chain joins TRBV27 to TRBJ1-5, with a possible D match to TRBD1 (5 bases). This CDR3 has 14 residues. The ends were cut back, 0 bases at V and 3 bases at J, with 6 bases in the middle. The germline V gene has CDR1 MNHEY and CDR2 SMNVEV (reference sequence). The CDR3 here is CASSLSGANQPQHF. The CDR3 coding sequence is TGTGCCAGCAGTTTATCAGGGGCCAATCAGCCCCAGCATTTT.

CDR3 sequence reads: CASSLGAGKPQHF. The CDR3 nucleotides are TGCGCCAGCAGCTTGGGGGCGGGGAAGCCCCAGCATTTT. V usage is TRBV5-1 and J usage is TRBJ1-5; D remains ambiguous. CDR1 is SGHRS and CDR2 is YFSETQ in the germline V gene. V was cut by 0 bases and J by 8 bases, with 9 bases left in between. The CDR3 runs to 13 residues.

The CDR3 loop reads CASAGQPNSPLHF. The CDR3 coding sequence is TGTGCCAGCGCAGGGCAGCCTAATTCACCCCTCCACTTT. The chain couples TRBV12-3 or TRBV12-4 to TRBJ1-6, with D tentatively TRBD1 (5 bases). V shed 8 bases and J shed 6 bases, with 11 bases lying between them. The CDR3 is made up of 13 amino acids.

The rearrangement joins TRBV30 to TRBJ2-3; TRBD2 matches at 8 bases. Germline lookup yields CDR1 GTSNPN and CDR2 SVGIG (reference sequence). The CDR3 sequence is 15 residues long. Trimming removed 0 bases from V and 3 bases from J; junction bases left unmatched: 5. The CDR3 DNA is TGTGCCTGGAGTGTGGGTAGCGGGGAGACAGATACGCAGTATTTT. This gives the protein CAWSVGSGETDTQYF. Looking up the rest from reference TRBV30 and TRBJ2-3 gives the full variable domain: SQTIHQWPATLVQPVGSPLSLECTVEGTSNPNLYWYRQAAGRGLQLLFYSVGIGQISSEVPQNLSASRPQDRQFILSSKKLLLSDSGFYLCAWSVGSGETDTQYFGPGTRLTVL.

This chain connects TRBV6-5 to TRBJ1-2; a possible D gene is TRBD1 (5 bases). This CDR3 region has 13 residues. The germline V and J ends were trimmed by 5 bases and 6 bases, with 13 bases remaining between them. The germline V gene encodes CDR1 MNHEY and CDR2 SVGAGI. The CDR3 DNA reads as TGTGCCAGCAGTCCAATATCAGGGCATGGCTACACCTTC. It translates to CASSPISGHGYTF.

The genes are TRBV4-1 and TRBJ1-2; 8 bases agree with TRBD1. The germline V gene encodes CDR1 MGHRA and CDR2 YSYEKL. The CDR3 has 15 residues. V lost 3 bases and J lost 7; bases outside the gene matches: 10. The CDR3 here is CASSHPQGEFSGYTF. The CDR3 DNA sequence: TGCGCCAGCAGCCATCCACAGGGGGAGTTTAGTGGCTACACCTTC.

This sequence joins TRBV7-3 and TRBJ2-1; TRBD2 aligns across 8 bases. Germline V CDR1 and CDR2: SGHTA, FQGTGA. This CDR3 region has 16 residues. V shed 3 bases, J shed 0 bases, and the junction held 4 bases outside the gene matches. The CDR3 region has the DNA TGTGCCAGCAGCTTTAGCGGGGAGAGCTCCTACAATGAGCAGTTCTTC. Translating gives CASSFSGESSYNEQFF.

This chain joins TRBV6-6 and TRBJ2-1, with D possibly matching TRBD1 (5 bases). The CDR3 totals 15 residues. CDR1 MNHNY and CDR2 SVGAGI come from the germline V gene (reference sequence). V was shortened by 0 bases and J by 6 bases, with 12 bases between the two germline ends. CDR3 sequence: CASSYSAGQINEQFF. The CDR3 DNA reads as TGTGCCAGCAGTTACTCAGCAGGGCAGATCAATGAGCAGTTCTTC.

The J gene is TRBJ2-5, the V gene TRBV18; D unclear. The CDR3 contains 13 residues. V shed 2 bases and J shed 5 bases, with 9 bases lying between them. From germline, CDR1 is KGHSH and CDR2 LQKENI. The CDR3 region has the DNA TGTGCCAGCTCACCAGCCATCCAGGAGACCCAGTACTTC. As protein: CASSPAIQETQYF.

This sequence joins TRBV6-6 and TRBJ1-2; 8 bases fit TRBD1. The CDR3 extends over 15 amino acids. Unmatched junction bases numbered 13, after V lost 5 bases and J lost 8 bases. The germline gives CDR1 MNHNY, CDR2 SVGAGI (reference sequence). CDR3 sequence reads: CASSRGQGPLGGYTF. Written as DNA, the CDR3 is TGTGCCAGCAGTCGAGGACAGGGCCCACTCGGCGGCTACACCTTC.

CDR3 sequence: CASSLGRGDNSPLHF. CDR3 coding DNA: TGTGCCAGCAGCTTAGGCCGCGGAGATAATTCACCCCTCCACTTT. J is TRBJ1-6 and V is TRBV13; D unclear. This CDR3 is 15 amino acids long. Trimming took 0 bases from V and 5 from J, leaving 8 bases between them. Germline loops: CDR1 PRHDT, CDR2 FYEKMQ (reference sequence).